Listed below are T cell receptor beta chains from one sample, sequenced in a study of blood T cell repertoires in COVID-19. TCRdb's table, derived via immunoSEQ multiplex PCR, lists solely in-frame clones and lacks some. The sample records more than 95,000 clones, approximately 80% being singletons. The sequenced sample consisted of peripheral blood. The receptors here all came from a man in his sixties with acute or convalescent COVID-19. CDR3s include the opening cysteine and the closing phenylalanine or tryptophan. The D gene is left open where the match is weak. Some rows mark clone size as missing; the rest say once, few, many or name a class of expanded clone.

CDR3 protein: CASSVLSGLSTISNTEAFF; CDR3 DNA: TGTGCCAGCAGCGTTCTATCAGGGTTATCGACCATTTCGAACACTGAAGCTTTCTTT; V gene: TRBV9; D gene: -; J gene: TRBJ1-1; clone size: -
CDR3 protein: CASSQDEIAGHTGELFF; CDR3 DNA: TGTGCCAGCAGCCAAGATGAGATAGCGGGACACACCGGGGAGCTGTTTTTT; V gene: TRBV3-1/TRBV3-2; D gene: TRBD2; J gene: TRBJ2-2; clone size: -
CDR3 protein: CASSEFSGQLLQGRYGYTF; CDR3 DNA: TGTGCCAGCAGTGAATTTTCCGGACAGTTGCTTCAAGGTCGCTATGGCTACACCTTC; V gene: TRBV6-1; D gene: -; J gene: TRBJ1-2; clone size: -
CDR3 protein: CASSAGQGAGGPQHF; CDR3 DNA: TGTGCCAGCAGCGCTGGACAGGGGGCTGGAGGGCCCCAGCATTTT; V gene: TRBV2; D gene: TRBD1; J gene: TRBJ1-5; clone size: -
CDR3 protein: CASHRDVTDTQYF; CDR3 DNA: TGTGCCAGCCACAGGGACGTCACAGATACGCAGTATTTT; V gene: TRBV19; D gene: -; J gene: TRBJ2-3; clone size: -
CDR3 protein: CASSHRQANYGYTF; CDR3 DNA: TGTGCCAGCAGCCATCGACAGGCGAACTATGGCTACACCTTC; V gene: TRBV11-2; D gene: -; J gene: TRBJ1-2; clone size: few
CDR3 protein: CASSLETGRTSGNTIYF; CDR3 DNA: TGCGCCAGCAGCTTGGAGACAGGGAGAACCTCTGGAAACACCATATATTTT; V gene: TRBV5-1; D gene: TRBD1; J gene: TRBJ1-3; clone size: -
CDR3 protein: CASSQEGHGTKEKLFF; CDR3 DNA: TGTGCCAGCAGCCAAGAGGGTCACGGGACAAAGGAAAAACTGTTTTTT; V gene: TRBV3-1/TRBV3-2; D gene: -; J gene: TRBJ1-4; clone size: many
CDR3 protein: CATMSDRECEAFF; CDR3 DNA: TGTGCCACCATGTCGGACAGGGAGTGTGAAGCTTTCTTT; V gene: TRBV24-1; D gene: TRBD1; J gene: TRBJ1-1; clone size: -
CDR3 protein: CASSLSWGPSSYEQYF; CDR3 DNA: TGCGCCAGCAGCTTGTCGTGGGGGCCTAGCTCCTACGAGCAGTACTTC; V gene: TRBV5-1; D gene: -; J gene: TRBJ2-7; clone size: many
CDR3 protein: CASSAGAYGYTF; CDR3 DNA: TGTGCCAGCAGTGCGGGAGCCTATGGCTACACCTTC; V gene: TRBV25-1; D gene: -; J gene: TRBJ1-2; clone size: -
CDR3 protein: CASSGRGNQPQHF; CDR3 DNA: TGTGCCAGCAGTGGACGGGGGAATCAGCCCCAGCATTTT; V gene: TRBV27; D gene: -; J gene: TRBJ1-5; clone size: few
CDR3 protein: CASRLAVSYNEQFF; CDR3 DNA: TGTGCCAGCAGGCTAGCGGTTTCCTACAATGAGCAGTTCTTC; V gene: TRBV2; D gene: TRBD2; J gene: TRBJ2-1; clone size: -
CDR3 protein: CASSSLQAGRNTIYF; CDR3 DNA: TGTGCCAGCAGCTCTTTGCAGGCGGGTAGAAACACCATATATTTT; V gene: TRBV5-6; D gene: -; J gene: TRBJ1-3; clone size: once
CDR3 protein: CASSEGRNTEAFF; CDR3 DNA: TGTGCCAGCAGTGAGGGGAGGAACACTGAAGCTTTCTTT; V gene: TRBV2; D gene: -; J gene: TRBJ1-1; clone size: few
CDR3 protein: CASSSAGTGIYEQFF; CDR3 DNA: TGTGCCAGCAGCTCCGCCGGGACAGGGATTTATGAGCAGTTCTTC; V gene: TRBV7-9; D gene: TRBD1; J gene: TRBJ2-1; clone size: -
CDR3 protein: CASTRAGTYNSPLHF; CDR3 DNA: TGTGCCAGCACCCGGGCGGGGACCTATAATTCACCCCTCCACTTT; V gene: TRBV27; D gene: -; J gene: TRBJ1-6; clone size: -
CDR3 protein: CASSTRLVGTDTQYF; CDR3 DNA: TGTGCCAGCAGCACGCGACTAGTTGGAACAGATACGCAGTATTTT; V gene: TRBV7-9; D gene: -; J gene: TRBJ2-3; clone size: -
CDR3 protein: CASSLGGPNYGYTF; CDR3 DNA: TGTGCCAGCAGCTTAGGGGGGCCCAACTATGGCTACACCTTC; V gene: TRBV7-6; D gene: -; J gene: TRBJ1-2; clone size: -
CDR3 protein: CASSLGLADSYEQYF; CDR3 DNA: TGTGCCAGCAGCCTGGGACTAGCCGACTCCTACGAGCAGTACTTC; V gene: TRBV3-1/TRBV3-2; D gene: TRBD2; J gene: TRBJ2-7; clone size: -
CDR3 protein: CASSLPGAGGANVLTF; CDR3 DNA: TGTGCCAGCAGCTTACCAGGGGCGGGTGGGGCCAACGTCCTGACTTTC; V gene: TRBV7-2; D gene: -; J gene: TRBJ2-6; clone size: -
CDR3 protein: CASTTEPDGYTF; CDR3 DNA: TGTGCCAGCACGACAGAGCCGGATGGCTACACCTTC; V gene: TRBV19; D gene: -; J gene: TRBJ1-2; clone size: -
CDR3 protein: CSVEGWAGNTEAFF; CDR3 DNA: TGCAGCGTTGAAGGGTGGGCAGGGAACACTGAAGCTTTCTTT; V gene: TRBV29-1; D gene: -; J gene: TRBJ1-1; clone size: -
CDR3 protein: CASSPRTGANEQYF; CDR3 DNA: TGTGCCAGCAGCCCACGGACAGGGGCAAACGAGCAGTACTTC; V gene: TRBV13; D gene: TRBD1; J gene: TRBJ2-7; clone size: few
CDR3 protein: CASSLVRSSTGELFF; CDR3 DNA: TGTGCCAGCAGCTTAGTACGGTCATCGACCGGGGAGCTGTTTTTT; V gene: TRBV7-6; D gene: -; J gene: TRBJ2-2; clone size: -
CDR3 protein: CASSQDLLAGAGSYEQYF; CDR3 DNA: TGTGCCAGCAGCCAAGATCTTCTAGCGGGAGCGGGGTCCTACGAGCAGTACTTC; V gene: TRBV4-2; D gene: TRBD2; J gene: TRBJ2-7; clone size: -
CDR3 protein: CAWSPQGVEPQHF; CDR3 DNA: TGTGCCTGGAGTCCCCAGGGTGTCGAGCCCCAGCATTTT; V gene: TRBV30; D gene: -; J gene: TRBJ1-5; clone size: -
CDR3 protein: CASSERVGPYNSPLHF; CDR3 DNA: TGTGCCAGCAGCGAACGGGTCGGTCCCTATAATTCACCCCTCCACTTT; V gene: TRBV5-5; D gene: -; J gene: TRBJ1-6; clone size: -
CDR3 protein: CASSVTSGSDEQYF; CDR3 DNA: TGTGCCAGCAGCGTGACTAGCGGGAGTGACGAGCAGTACTTC; V gene: TRBV13; D gene: TRBD2; J gene: TRBJ2-7; clone size: -
CDR3 protein: CSVERGSYGYTF; CDR3 DNA: TGCAGCGTTGAACGAGGGTCCTATGGCTACACCTTC; V gene: TRBV29-1; D gene: -; J gene: TRBJ1-2; clone size: -
CDR3 protein: CASSRQGANTEAFF; CDR3 DNA: TGTGCCAGCAGCCGACAGGGGGCAAACACTGAAGCTTTCTTT; V gene: TRBV11-3; D gene: TRBD1; J gene: TRBJ1-1; clone size: -
CDR3 protein: CASSALDRLLNTEAFF; CDR3 DNA: TGTGCCAGCAGCGCCCTGGACAGGCTATTGAACACTGAAGCTTTCTTT; V gene: TRBV5-6; D gene: TRBD1; J gene: TRBJ1-1; clone size: -
CDR3 protein: CSASIQYEQYF; CDR3 DNA: TGCAGTGCTAGTATTCAGTACGAGCAGTACTTC; V gene: TRBV20-1; D gene: -; J gene: TRBJ2-7; clone size: -
CDR3 protein: CASSPLTVYEQYF; CDR3 DNA: TGTGCCAGCAGCCCCTTGACAGTCTACGAGCAGTACTTC; V gene: TRBV5-5; D gene: -; J gene: TRBJ2-7; clone size: -
CDR3 protein: CASSAGVRTGGGYTF; CDR3 DNA: TGTGCCAGCAGTGCTGGGGTCAGGACAGGGGGAGGCTACACCTTC; V gene: TRBV27; D gene: TRBD1; J gene: TRBJ1-2; clone size: -
CDR3 protein: CASSQTLRTGEQAFSYEQYF; CDR3 DNA: TGCGCCAGCAGTCAGACTCTAAGGACAGGGGAACAAGCTTTCAGCTACGAGCAGTACTTC; V gene: TRBV23-1; D gene: TRBD1; J gene: TRBJ2-7; clone size: -
CDR3 protein: CASSPHGTGNTEAFF; CDR3 DNA: TGTGCCAGCAGCCCCCATGGAACAGGGAACACTGAAGCTTTCTTT; V gene: TRBV7-2; D gene: -; J gene: TRBJ1-1; clone size: -
CDR3 protein: CASSQEAGYGYTF; CDR3 DNA: TGCGCCAGCAGCCAAGAAGCTGGTTATGGCTACACCTTC; V gene: TRBV4-1; D gene: -; J gene: TRBJ1-2; clone size: -
CDR3 protein: CASSLAAGINSPLHF; CDR3 DNA: TGTGCCAGCAGCTTAGCAGCAGGGATAAATTCACCCCTCCACTTT; V gene: TRBV13; D gene: -; J gene: TRBJ1-6; clone size: -
CDR3 protein: CASSTPGQGIDTEAFF; CDR3 DNA: TGTGCCAGCAGCACTCCGGGACAGGGCATTGACACTGAAGCTTTCTTT; V gene: TRBV4-2; D gene: TRBD1; J gene: TRBJ1-1; clone size: once
CDR3 protein: CASSRDRGTDTQYF; CDR3 DNA: TGTGCCAGCAGTAGGGACAGGGGAACAGATACGCAGTATTTT; V gene: TRBV7-2; D gene: TRBD1; J gene: TRBJ2-3; clone size: -
CDR3 protein: CASSLVVTSGRDEQFF; CDR3 DNA: TGTGCCAGCAGCTTAGTGGTGACTAGCGGGAGGGATGAGCAGTTCTTC; V gene: TRBV7-2; D gene: TRBD2; J gene: TRBJ2-1; clone size: few
CDR3 protein: CASTSSEGYNEQFF; CDR3 DNA: TGTGCCAGTACCAGCTCGGAGGGCTACAATGAGCAGTTCTTC; V gene: TRBV19; D gene: -; J gene: TRBJ2-1; clone size: -
CDR3 protein: CASSSRQWIERNEQFF; CDR3 DNA: TGTGCCAGCAGCTCCAGACAGTGGATCGAGAGGAATGAGCAGTTCTTC; V gene: TRBV9; D gene: -; J gene: TRBJ2-1; clone size: -
CDR3 protein: CASSFTGLYEQYF; CDR3 DNA: TGTGCCAGCAGTTTTACAGGGCTCTACGAGCAGTACTTC; V gene: TRBV6-5; D gene: -; J gene: TRBJ2-7; clone size: -
CDR3 protein: CSVEEDRGDTQYF; CDR3 DNA: TGCAGCGTGGAAGAGGACAGGGGAGATACGCAGTATTTT; V gene: TRBV29-1; D gene: TRBD1; J gene: TRBJ2-3; clone size: -
CDR3 protein: CASTPRTLNTEAFF; CDR3 DNA: TGTGCCAGTACCCCACGGACACTGAACACTGAAGCTTTCTTT; V gene: TRBV19; D gene: -; J gene: TRBJ1-1; clone size: -
CDR3 protein: CASSLMGGYEKLFF; CDR3 DNA: TGTGCCAGCAGTTTGATGGGGGGGTATGAAAAACTGTTTTTT; V gene: TRBV28; D gene: -; J gene: TRBJ1-4; clone size: -
CDR3 protein: CASSLEGGTGFSPLHF; CDR3 DNA: TGTGCCAGCAGCCTCGAGGGGGGGACAGGGTTTTCACCCCTCCACTTT; V gene: TRBV9; D gene: TRBD1; J gene: TRBJ1-6; clone size: few
CDR3 protein: CASSQEGGTNEKLFF; CDR3 DNA: TGTGCCAGCAGCCAAGAAGGGGGCACTAATGAAAAACTGTTTTTT; V gene: TRBV4-2; D gene: TRBD1; J gene: TRBJ1-4; clone size: -
CDR3 protein: CASSPGTVNQPQHF; CDR3 DNA: TGTGCCAGCTCACCAGGGACAGTAAATCAGCCCCAGCATTTT; V gene: TRBV18; D gene: TRBD1; J gene: TRBJ1-5; clone size: once
CDR3 protein: CASSPPPGRGSLEAFF; CDR3 DNA: TGTGCCAGCAGCCCTCCCCCGGGCAGGGGATCCCTCGAAGCTTTCTTT; V gene: TRBV9; D gene: -; J gene: TRBJ1-1; clone size: once
CDR3 protein: CASSPNKPGGGLNSPLHF; CDR3 DNA: TGTGCCAGCTCACCGAACAAACCAGGCGGGGGGCTTAATTCACCCCTCCACTTT; V gene: TRBV18; D gene: -; J gene: TRBJ1-6; clone size: -
CDR3 protein: CASSNPRTGGLRGYTF; CDR3 DNA: TGTGCCAGCAGTAACCCAAGAACAGGGGGCTTACGTGGCTACACCTTC; V gene: TRBV28; D gene: TRBD1; J gene: TRBJ1-2; clone size: -